The 32 T cell receptor beta chains in this list originate from one sample, sequenced in a study of Tregs in tolerant kidney transplant recipients. Using immunoSEQ multiplex PCR, the repertoire was profiled, and TCRdb retains in-frame clones only, with some absent. The repertoire holds roughly 66,000 clones, with more than 90% as singletons. This material consisted of CD8+ T cells from blood, taken before the transplant. The receptors were gathered from a human donor who received a combined kidney and bone marrow transplant.

CDR3: CASSFQAVAGVGETQYF. As DNA, the CDR3 is TGTGCCAGCAGCTTCCAGGCCGTAGCGGGAGTAGGGGAGACCCAGTACTTC. The V gene is TRBV7-2, the J gene TRBJ2-5, with 9 bases matching TRBD2. Losses at the gene ends were 3 bases for V and 5 bases for J; bases not matched to a gene: 13. Germline CDR1 reads SGHTA; CDR2 reads FQGNSA. This CDR3 has 17 amino acids.

In this sample, this clone turned up a few times. The J gene is TRBJ1-1, the V gene TRBV2; D call uncertain. Germline V CDR1 and CDR2: SNHLY, FYNNEI. This CDR3 has 11 residues. V was pared by 9 bases and J by 1 base, with 6 bases between. The CDR3 here is CASPSNTEAFF. The CDR3, as DNA: TGTGCCAGTCCGTCGAACACTGAAGCTTTCTTT.

In regard to this clone: The junction differs from germline at one of its ends, possibly a read error. Other nucleotide sequences from this sample produce the same CDR3. The chain combines TRBV7-6 with TRBJ1-6; TRBD1 agrees at 7 bases. Germline V gene lookup returns CDR1 SGHVS and CDR2 FNYEAQ. This CDR3 has 15 residues. Here the CDR3 reads CASSLGTGYNSPLHF. The CDR3 region has the DNA TGTGCCAGCAGCTTAGGGACAGGATACAATTCCCCCCTCCACTTT. The full variable domain, its missing parts supplied by reference TRBV7-6 and TRBJ1-6, is GAGVSQSPRYKVTKRGQDVALRCDPISGHVSLYWYRQALGQGPEFLTYFNYEAQQDKSGLPNDRFSAERPEGSISTLTIQRTEQRDSAMYRCASSLGTGYNSPLHFGNGTRLTVT.

The chain has TRBV15 and TRBJ2-7, with D possibly TRBD2 on 7 matching bases. The CDR3 totals 14 residues. The V end was cut by 1 base, the J end by 5 bases, with 12 bases between. CDR1 LNHNV and CDR2 YYDKDF come from the germline V gene (reference sequence). The chain's CDR3 is CATSRVGGANEQYF. The CDR3 DNA follows: TGTGCCACCAGCAGAGTGGGGGGGGCGAACGAGCAGTACTTC. The full variable domain, in which reference TRBV15 and TRBJ2-7 provide the parts outside the CDR3, is DAMVIQNPRYQVTQFGKPVTLSCSQTLNHNVMYWYQQKSSQAPKLLFHYYDKDFNNEADTPDNFQSRRPNTSFCFLDIRSPGLGDTAMYLCATSRVGGANEQYFGPGTRLTVT.

The chain carries TRBV7-8 and TRBJ2-7, with TRBD2 identical over 12 bases. The CDR3 length is 16 residues. Trimming at V came to 5 bases and at J to 3 bases, leaving 8 bases not matched to a gene. Looked up from germline, CDR1 is SGHVS and CDR2 is FQNEAQ. The CDR3 sequence: CASSAMTSGGIYEQYF. The CDR3 DNA reads TGTGCCAGCAGCGCAATGACTAGCGGGGGAATCTACGAGCAGTACTTC.

This rearrangement joins TRBV30 to TRBJ2-2; 9 bases line up with TRBD1. The CDR3 covers 15 residues. V trimming: 0 bases; J trimming: 4 bases; junction bases outside the gene matches: 3. Germline-derived CDR1 and CDR2 are GTSNPN and SVGIG (reference sequence). Here the CDR3 reads CAWSVATGGTGELFF. The DNA of the CDR3 is TGTGCCTGGAGTGTAGCGACAGGGGGCACCGGGGAGCTGTTTTTT.

This rearrangement joins TRBV9 to TRBJ2-1; no firm D call. CDR1 is SGDLS, CDR2 YYNGEE, per germline. This CDR3 is built from 16 residues. The V gene lost 4 bases and the J gene lost 0 bases, with 14 bases spanning the gap. DNA of the CDR3: TGTGCCAGCAGCCTAGGTAACAGAGACTCCTACAATGAGCAGTTCTTC. This encodes CASSLGNRDSYNEQFF.

V gene TRBV7-3 combines with J gene TRBJ2-2; 10 bases map to TRBD1. CDR1 SGHTA and CDR2 FQGTGA come from the germline V gene. The J segment lost 3 bases and the V segment lost 1 base, leaving 17 bases of the junction unmatched. The CDR3 length is 21 residues. The CDR3 region is CASSLIPGIDPGQGYTGELFF. Written as DNA, the CDR3 is TGTGCCAGCAGCTTAATCCCCGGAATAGATCCGGGACAGGGGTACACCGGGGAGCTGTTTTTT.

V gene TRBV4-1 combines with J gene TRBJ1-2; 8 nucleotides agree with TRBD1. The CDR3 runs to 14 residues. Germline lookup yields CDR1 MGHRA and CDR2 YSYEKL. The V segment lost 2 bases and the J segment 5 bases; nucleotides outside the gene matches: 4. CDR3 in amino acids: CASSQPGGFYGYTF. CDR3 in DNA: TGCGCCAGCAGCCAACCAGGGGGCTTTTATGGCTACACCTTC.

V usage is TRBV7-2 and J usage is TRBJ1-2, with 7 bases aligning to TRBD1. The CDR3 spans 15 residues. The J segment lost 6 bases and the V segment lost 5 bases, leaving 12 bases of the junction unmatched. Germline values: CDR1 SGHTA, CDR2 FQGNSA. CDR3 DNA sequence: TGTGCCAGCAGCGGTCCTACAGGGGTGGCGGATGGCTACACCTTC. This sequence encodes CASSGPTGVADGYTF.

The chain couples TRBV5-6 to TRBJ2-2; the match to TRBD1 covers 7 bases. The CDR3 covers 16 residues. Germline V CDR1 and CDR2: SGHDT, YYEEEE. V gave up 0 bases and J gave up 1 base; unmatched junction bases: 3. CDR3 bases: TGTGCCAGCAGCTTGGGGGGGACAGTGAACACCGGGGAGCTGTTTTTT. It yields the protein CASSLGGTVNTGELFF.

The V gene is TRBV19, the J gene TRBJ2-1; 9 bases are shared with TRBD1. The CDR3 is made up of 14 amino acids. J gave up 6 bases and V 6 bases, and 6 bases lay outside the gene matches. In germline, CDR1 is LNHDA, CDR2 SQIVND (reference sequence). The CDR3 spells CASSGTGILNEQFF. CDR3 in DNA: TGTGCCAGTAGCGGGACAGGGATCCTCAATGAGCAGTTCTTC.

The chain joins TRBV19 to TRBJ2-2; D is ambiguous. This CDR3 region has 14 residues. The germline V gene encodes CDR1 LNHDA and CDR2 SQIVND (reference sequence). V shed 0 bases and J shed 4 bases, with 6 bases lying between them. CDR3 loop: CASSIDSVTGELFF. In nucleotides, the CDR3 is TGTGCCAGTAGTATAGATTCAGTCACCGGGGAGCTGTTTTTT. The full variable domain, completed using reference TRBV19 and TRBJ2-2, is DGGITQSPKYLFRKEGQNVTLSCEQNLNHDAMYWYRQDPGQGLRLIYYSQIVNDFQKGDIAEGYSVSREKKESFPLTVTSAQKNPTAFYLCASSIDSVTGELFFGEGSRLTVL.

The chain has TRBV2 and TRBJ2-7; 8 bases line up with TRBD2. The germline V gene has CDR1 SNHLY and CDR2 FYNNEI. V shed 6 bases and J 0 bases; nucleotides not matched to a gene: 7. This CDR3 contains 15 residues. The CDR3 DNA reads as TGTGCCAGCAGGTGGATTAGCGGGGACTCCTACGAGCAGTACTTC. Its protein is CASRWISGDSYEQYF.

This chain uses TRBV28 with TRBJ1-2; 7 nucleotides agree with TRBD1. Germline lookup yields CDR1 MDHEN and CDR2 SYDVKM. The junction had 6 bases not matched to a gene; V was cut back by 8 bases and J by 6 bases. This CDR3 comprises 12 residues. The CDR3 DNA is TGTGCCAGCTCGACAGGGTCTCATGGCTACACCTTC. Translating gives CASSTGSHGYTF.

This clone was counted a few times. The V call is TRBV11-2, the J call TRBJ2-5; TRBD2 agrees at 14 bases. CDR1 is SGHAT, CDR2 FQNNGV, per germline. The CDR3 is 16 residues long. J was trimmed by 5 bases and V by 5 bases; bases with no gene match: 7. CDR3 in amino acids: CASSQGLAGGAETQYF. For the CDR3, the DNA is TGTGCCAGCAGCCAAGGACTAGCGGGGGGCGCGGAGACCCAGTACTTC.

This clone appeared a few times. This sequence joins TRBV21-1 and TRBJ1-5. TRBV21-1 is a pseudogene. The CDR3 extends over 18 amino acids. The CDR3 bases are TGTGCCAGCAACCCCAGGCGGGCAGGGGACTATAGCAATCAGCCCCAGCATTTT. Residues: CASNPRRAGDYSNQPQHF.

This chain joins TRBV25-1 and TRBJ1-1, with D uncertain. CDR1 MGHDK and CDR2 SYGVNS come from the germline V gene. Trimming shortened V by 4 bases and J by 1 base, and 7 bases separated the two germline ends. The CDR3 contains 13 residues. As DNA, the CDR3 is TGTGCCAGCAGTGTTACTGAGAACACTGAAGCTTTCTTT. This encodes CASSVTENTEAFF. The variable domain in full, with the rest retrieved from reference TRBV25-1 and TRBJ1-1, is EADIYQTPRYLVIGTGKKITLECSQTMGHDKMYWYQQDPGMELHLIHYSYGVNSTEKGDLSSESTVSRIRTEHFPLTLESARPSHTSQYLCASSVTENTEAFFGQGTRLTVV.

The chain has TRBV9 and TRBJ1-2, with 8 positions matching TRBD1. The CDR3 runs 11 residues. From germline, CDR1 is SGDLS and CDR2 YYNGEE. V lost 8 bases, J lost 10 bases, and 7 bases stayed unmatched. For the CDR3, the DNA is TGTGCCAGTAGACAGGGGATGAACTACACCTTC. It yields the protein CASRQGMNYTF. The entire variable domain, with the rest obtained from reference TRBV9 and TRBJ1-2, is as follows: DSGVTQTPKHLITATGQRVTLRCSPRSGDLSVYWYQQSLDQGLQFLIQYYNGEERAKGNILERFSAQQFPDLHSELNLSSLELGDSALYFCASRQGMNYTFGSGTRLTVV.

The chain carries TRBV5-4 and TRBJ2-2; D might be TRBD1 (6 bases). Between the trimmed V and J ends, which lost 9 bases and 6 bases, there was a span of 21 bases. The CDR3 length is 15 residues. Looked up from germline, CDR1 is SGHNT and CDR2 is YYREEE (reference sequence). In DNA, the CDR3 is TGTGCCACCGATCTGTGGGGGCGGCGAGCCGGGGAGCTGTTTTTT. Residues: CATDLWGRRAGELFF.

The DNA for the CDR3 is TGCGCCAGCAGCTTGGCCTTTGGGAGCTCCTACGAGCAGTACTTC. Protein product: CASSLAFGSSYEQYF. The chain combines TRBV5-1 with TRBJ2-7, with D possibly being TRBD2 (5 bases). V was trimmed by 0 bases and J by 0 bases, leaving 10 bases between them. The CDR3 sequence is 15 residues long. Germline CDR1 reads SGHRS; CDR2 reads YFSETQ.

The V call is TRBV28, the J call TRBJ1-4; D remains unclear. The V and J ends lost 3 bases and 6 bases respectively, with 14 bases between them. CDR1 and CDR2 from the germline V gene are MDHEN and SYDVKM. The CDR3 length is 15 residues. DNA for the CDR3: TGTGCCAGCAGTTTGGTGATTGGGGAGGATGAAAAACTGTTTTTT. This sequence encodes CASSLVIGEDEKLFF.

The rearrangement joins TRBV5-6 to TRBJ1-2; D is possibly TRBD1 (5 bases). Germline CDR1 SGHDT, CDR2 YYEEEE. This CDR3 spans 16 amino acids. The V and J ends lost 4 bases and 4 bases respectively, with 20 bases between them. CDR3 protein: CASSQLGGALRYGYTF. In DNA form, the CDR3 reads TGTGCCAGCAGCCAACTGGGAGGGGCTCTTCGCTATGGCTACACCTTC.

There are a few counts of this clone. The V call is TRBV7-2, the J call TRBJ2-1, with D uncertain. Trimming pared 4 bases from V and 8 bases from J, leaving 9 bases between. The CDR3 totals 12 residues. Germline V gene sequence: CDR1 SGHTA, CDR2 FQGNSA. Here the CDR3 reads CASSSYLHEQFF. The DNA for the CDR3 is TGTGCCAGCAGCTCCTATCTACATGAGCAGTTCTTC.

The rearrangement links TRBV15 to TRBJ2-1, with D maybe TRBD2 (6 bases). Germline CDR1 and CDR2: LNHNV and YYDKDF (reference sequence). CDR3 length equals 17 residues. V gave up 0 bases and J gave up 9 bases, with 21 bases separating them. The CDR3 region is CATSREGPRERLGEQFF. The CDR3 region has the DNA TGTGCCACCAGCAGAGAGGGCCCCCGGGAGCGCCTGGGTGAGCAGTTCTTC.

This clone was detected only once. The rearrangement links TRBV6-4 to TRBJ2-3; 11 bases fit TRBD2. Germline lookup yields CDR1 MRHNA and CDR2 SNTAGT. V shed 4 bases, J shed 8 bases, and the junction held 2 bases outside the gene matches. The CDR3 sequence is 13 residues long. CDR3 in amino acids: CASSGLAGSTQYF. The CDR3 DNA reads as TGTGCCAGCAGTGGACTAGCGGGATCTACGCAGTATTTT.

The chain recombines TRBV6-5 with TRBJ2-2; 7 nucleotides agree with TRBD1. The V segment lost 2 bases and the J segment 4 bases; nucleotides outside the gene matches: 1. The germline gives CDR1 MNHEY, CDR2 SVGAGI. The CDR3 loop spans 14 amino acids. This chain's CDR3 is CASSYGTVTGELFF. In nucleotides, the CDR3 is TGTGCCAGCAGTTACGGGACAGTCACCGGGGAGCTGTTTTTT.

The CDR3 loop reads CASSSDSSYEQYF. The CDR3 nucleotides are TGTGCCAGCAGCTCGGACAGCTCCTACGAGCAGTACTTC. This chain uses TRBV7-9 with TRBJ2-7; perhaps TRBD1 as D (6 bases). Germline V lookup: CDR1 SEHNR, CDR2 FQNEAQ (reference sequence). The CDR3 is made up of 13 amino acids. Trimming stripped 4 bases from V and 0 bases from J, with 7 bases between.

CDR3 sequence reads: CASSKGKSESHLAGRAYEQYF. The CDR3 coding sequence is TGTGCCAGCAGCAAAGGAAAGTCGGAGTCACATTTAGCGGGAAGGGCCTACGAGCAGTACTTC. The rearrangement uses TRBV21-1 and TRBJ2-7; the listed D gene, TRBD2, was not tested against the DNA. TRBV21-1 corresponds to a pseudogene. This CDR3 region has 21 residues.

The J gene is TRBJ2-3, the V gene TRBV13; D might be TRBD2 (6 bases). The ends were cut back, 10 bases at V and 2 bases at J, with 16 bases in the middle. CDR3 length: 14 residues. The germline V gene has CDR1 PRHDT and CDR2 FYEKMQ (reference sequence). The CDR3 DNA reads TGTGCCACCGGGGGTCTTTCGATCACAGATACGCAGTATTTT. Translated, it gives CATGGLSITDTQYF.

V gene TRBV7-6 combines with J gene TRBJ2-2, with a tentative D call TRBD1 (5 bases). CDR1 and CDR2 from the germline V gene are SGHVS and FNYEAQ. This CDR3 is built from 13 residues. V was trimmed by 3 bases and J by 8 bases, leaving 10 bases between them. The CDR3 region has the DNA TGTGCCAGCAGCTTTACAGACAGTGGGGAGCTGTTTTTT. It codes for CASSFTDSGELFF.

The chain recombines TRBV7-9 with TRBJ2-7; D not resolved. CDR3 length equals 12 residues. V was clipped by 1 base and J by 7 bases, with 8 bases between them. CDR1 SEHNR and CDR2 FQNEAQ come from the germline V gene (reference sequence). The CDR3 sequence: CASSLDRREQYF. The DNA of the CDR3 is TGTGCCAGCAGCTTAGACCGTCGGGAGCAGTACTTC.